The clone carrying this T cell receptor (beta chain) was seen many times. PCR was performed a second time for roughly 7 to 11 cycles using a sample-barcoded 5' primer and a J-beta primer mix. TCRdb itself ran the 5' RACE reads through MiXCR, one entry per CDR3 protein. Among some 1,500,000 distinct CDR3 sequences listed, 35% to 45% were seen once. These data originate in a study of blood T cells in healthy people across ages. V dropped 0 bases and J dropped 5 bases, with 8 bases sitting between them. Germline CDR1 reads MGHRA; CDR2 reads YSYEKL. This CDR3 spans 14 amino acids. The origin of this receptor is a woman between 18 and 30 years old in good health. Sequencing was carried out using blood. The chain employs TRBV4-1 and TRBJ2-1; D unresolved. DNA for the CDR3: TGCGCCAGCAGCCAAGAACCTAACAACAATGAGCAGTTCTTC. This codes for CASSQEPNNNEQFF.